The T cell receptor (beta chain) under discussion was sequenced for a study of T cells in Graves' hyperthyroidism and ophthalmopathy. Germline assignment: CDR1 MDHEN and CDR2 SYDVKM. V gave up 9 bases and J gave up 4 bases; unmatched junction bases: 12. This CDR3 spans 14 amino acids. This clonotype has a count of ten or more. Amplification of TCR beta CDR3 regions was performed using RNA transcripts as template. RT-PCR in the first round (using the HTBI primer set) targeted the TCR CDR3. TCRdb recomputed calls from the multiplex PCR reads with MiXCR, one row per CDR3 protein. The table includes roughly 350,000 distinct CDR3 sequences, around 13% detected once.

V gene TRBV28 combines with J gene TRBJ2-7; TRBD1 aligns across 7 bases. Sequenced material: blood. This TCR was sampled from a woman in her 30s with Graves' hyperthyroidism. This chain's CDR3 is CASLGRDRKYEQYF. The CDR3 nucleotides are TGTGCCAGTCTGGGACGGGACAGAAAGTACGAGCAGTACTTC.